This T cell receptor beta chain was retrieved from a study of shared clonotypes between healthy human individuals. Adults of Caucasian background living in Nashville, Tennessee made up all donors. The germline V gene has CDR1 MNHEY and CDR2 SVGAGI. The length of the CDR3 is 14 residues. Trimming took 1 base from V and 0 from J, leaving 6 bases between them. TCRdb keeps only in-frame clones here, not all; method: immunoSEQ multiplex PCR. The table includes about 2.3 million clones, just under 95% detected once. This clonotype originated in a man younger than 35 in good health. Some clones in this sample may be carry-over from other donors' samples. Specimen: naive CD4+ T cells from PBMCs. Described subset: CD45RA+ positively selected. The chain uses TRBV6-5 and TRBJ2-5; tentatively, D is TRBD1 (6 bases). The CDR3 here is CASSYWDNQETQYF. Written as DNA, the CDR3 is TGTGCCAGCAGTTACTGGGACAACCAAGAGACCCAGTACTTC.